The 18 T cell receptor beta chains reported below all come from one sample, sequenced in a study of control samples from healthy donors and cancer patients. The data were produced by immunoSEQ multiplex PCR, yet TCRdb's version contains in-frame clones alone and is incomplete. The sample records about 110,000 clones, less than 95% being singletons. Sequenced input: blood. The receptors here all came from a human donor in good health. The donor label of this sample is uncertain.

The chain uses TRBV20-1 and TRBJ1-2, with D possibly matching TRBD1 (5 bases). Germline V CDR1 and CDR2: DFQATT, SNEGSKA (reference sequence). Trimming pared 3 bases from V and 7 bases from J, leaving 12 bases between. This CDR3 is built from 12 residues. The CDR3 nucleotides read TGCAGTGCTAGTACCGGGGCCGCTGGCTACACCTTC. Its protein is CSASTGAAGYTF.

V and J are TRBV12-3 or TRBV12-4 and TRBJ2-1; D remains unclear. This CDR3 is built from 13 residues. Trimming cost V 5 bases and J 4 bases, with 9 bases left between them. CDR3 loop: CASSMDRYNEQFF. In DNA, the CDR3 is TGTGCCAGCAGTATGGACCGGTACAATGAGCAGTTCTTC.

The chain joins TRBV5-6 to TRBJ2-2; TRBD1 aligns across 9 bases. V gave up 4 bases and J gave up 7 bases; unmatched junction bases: 11. Germline-derived CDR1 and CDR2 are SGHDT and YYEEEE. The CDR3 spans 16 residues. The CDR3 DNA is TGTGCCAGCAGCCCGTTGACAGGGGGGGATGACGGGGAGCTGTTTTTT. This translates into CASSPLTGGDDGELFF.

J is TRBJ2-1 and V is TRBV12-3 or TRBV12-4; D is unclear. With 5 bases removed from V and 8 bases from J, the gap between germline ends came to 7 bases. This CDR3 comprises 11 residues. The CDR3 coding sequence is TGTGCCAGCAGTGTTAAGGATGAGCAGTTCTTC. Translated, it gives CASSVKDEQFF.

The rearrangement uses TRBV30 and TRBJ1-2; no clear D. The germline gives CDR1 GTSNPN, CDR2 SVGIG (reference sequence). The CDR3 contains 16 residues. Between the trimmed V and J ends, which lost 0 bases and 0 bases, there was a span of 14 bases. The CDR3 protein is CAWSVLVDPANYGYTF. CDR3 DNA sequence: TGTGCCTGGAGTGTACTTGTGGACCCCGCTAACTATGGCTACACCTTC.

This chain connects TRBV2 to TRBJ2-1; TRBD1 might be the D (5 bases). Germline CDR1 SNHLY, CDR2 FYNNEI. V gave up 6 bases and J gave up 9 bases, with 12 bases separating them. The CDR3 sequence is 12 residues long. CDR3 bases: TGTGCCAGCAGCCCGACAGCTCCTGAGCAGTTCTTC. It encodes CASSPTAPEQFF. The whole variable domain, filled in from reference TRBV2 and TRBJ2-1, reads EPEVTQTPSHQVTQMGQEVILRCVPISNHLYFYWYRQILGQKVEFLVSFYNNEISEKSEIFDDQFSVERPDGSNFTLKIRSTKLEDSAMYFCASSPTAPEQFFGPGTRLTVL.

V gene TRBV15 combines with J gene TRBJ1-6; D not certain. Germline V gene data show CDR1 as LNHNV and CDR2 as YYDKDF (reference sequence). V lost 1 base to trimming and J lost 11 bases, with 9 bases between them. The CDR3 has 13 residues. The CDR3 here is CATSRARRAPLHF. The CDR3 DNA sequence: TGTGCCACCAGCAGAGCTAGGCGGGCACCCCTCCACTTT.

This clone was observed a single time. The same CDR3 also results from other DNA sequences found in this sample. The chain is built from TRBV6-5 and TRBJ1-1, with no clear D. V lost 10 bases and J 0 bases, leaving 12 bases between the germline ends. The CDR3 is 13 residues long. The germline CDR1 and CDR2 sequences are MNHEY and SVGAGI. This CDR3 is CATRTSLNTEAFF. The DNA of the CDR3 is TGTGCCACCAGGACTTCCTTGAACACTGAAGCTTTCTTT.

This chain links TRBV18 with TRBJ2-1; D unclear. Germline V CDR1 and CDR2: KGHSH, LQKENI. This CDR3 has 14 amino acids. The V and J ends lost 3 bases and 1 base respectively, with 7 bases between them. The CDR3 reads CASSPEHSYNEQFF. CDR3 DNA: TGTGCCAGCTCACCCGAACATTCCTACAATGAGCAGTTCTTC.

The rearrangement uses TRBV6-6 and TRBJ1-2, with 7 bases matching TRBD1. The ends lost 6 bases at V and 3 bases at J; junction bases unmatched: 13. The length of the CDR3 is 16 residues. The germline V gene encodes CDR1 MNHNY and CDR2 SVGAGI (reference sequence). The CDR3 bases are TGTGCCAGCAGCTACGATCCCACAGGGGTGCACTATGGCTACACCTTC. It specifies CASSYDPTGVHYGYTF.

The chain is built from TRBV12-3 or TRBV12-4 and TRBJ1-5; D unclear. The CDR3 is 12 residues long. V lost 2 bases and J 7 bases, leaving 6 bases between the germline ends. CDR3 protein: CASSLSSQPQHF. CDR3 coding DNA: TGTGCCAGCAGTTTAAGCTCCCAGCCCCAGCATTTT.

The chain joins TRBV7-8 to TRBJ1-1; D is unresolved. V lost 5 bases and J lost 0, with 7 bases in between. Germline assignment: CDR1 SGHVS and CDR2 FQNEAQ. The CDR3 runs to 13 residues. Here the CDR3 reads CASSVWVNTEAFF. DNA of the CDR3: TGTGCCAGCAGCGTATGGGTGAACACTGAAGCTTTCTTT.

The chain uses TRBV11-2 and TRBJ2-1; 11 bases match TRBD2. The junction had 6 bases not matched to a gene; V was cut back by 5 bases and J by 6 bases. This CDR3 is built from 15 residues. Germline V gene lookup returns CDR1 SGHAT and CDR2 FQNNGV. As DNA, the CDR3 is TGTGCCAGCAGCCCTATAGCGGGGGGGCCCAATGAGCAGTTCTTC. Protein product: CASSPIAGGPNEQFF.

The chain carries TRBV19 and TRBJ1-6; 8 bases fit TRBD1. This CDR3 is built from 15 residues. Germline values: CDR1 LNHDA, CDR2 SQIVND (reference sequence). V gave up 3 bases and J gave up 8 bases; unmatched junction bases: 6. The CDR3: CASSIPGQGYSPLHF. The CDR3 DNA follows: TGTGCCAGTAGTATCCCCGGACAGGGATATTCACCCCTCCACTTT.

The chain has TRBV9 and TRBJ2-2; no reliable D call. Trimming left V 3 bases short and J 4 bases short, with 4 bases between. Germline V gene lookup returns CDR1 SGDLS and CDR2 YYNGEE. The CDR3 runs to 12 residues. In DNA form, the CDR3 reads TGTGCCAGCAGCGGGAGCACCGGGGAGCTGTTTTTT. This gives the protein CASSGSTGELFF.

The chain carries TRBV6-5 and TRBJ1-1; 8 bases are shared with TRBD1. There are 13 residues in the CDR3. Trimming took 2 bases from V and 6 from J; bases not matched to a gene: 2. In germline, CDR1 is MNHEY, CDR2 SVGAGI. CDR3 sequence reads: CASSYNRGAEAFF. In DNA, the CDR3 is TGTGCCAGCAGTTACAACAGGGGGGCTGAAGCTTTCTTT.

The J gene is TRBJ1-4, the V gene TRBV4-1; TRBD1 is a possible D gene (5 bases). CDR3 length equals 17 residues. The V gene's germline CDR1 is MGHRA and CDR2 YSYEKL. V was shortened by 6 bases and J by 0 bases, with 17 bases between the two germline ends. The chain's CDR3 is CASRFAGGLATNEKLFF. DNA for the CDR3: TGCGCCAGCAGGTTTGCGGGGGGACTTGCAACTAATGAAAAACTGTTTTTT.

This clone was detected only once. The chain links TRBV10-3 to TRBJ1-5, with a weak D call TRBD1 (6 bases). V lost 4 bases and J 5 bases, leaving 9 bases between the germline ends. Germline CDR1 reads ENHRY; CDR2 reads SYGVKD. This CDR3 is built from 13 residues. CDR3: CAISGQVDQPQHF. The CDR3 nucleotides are TGTGCCATCAGTGGACAGGTAGATCAGCCCCAGCATTTT.